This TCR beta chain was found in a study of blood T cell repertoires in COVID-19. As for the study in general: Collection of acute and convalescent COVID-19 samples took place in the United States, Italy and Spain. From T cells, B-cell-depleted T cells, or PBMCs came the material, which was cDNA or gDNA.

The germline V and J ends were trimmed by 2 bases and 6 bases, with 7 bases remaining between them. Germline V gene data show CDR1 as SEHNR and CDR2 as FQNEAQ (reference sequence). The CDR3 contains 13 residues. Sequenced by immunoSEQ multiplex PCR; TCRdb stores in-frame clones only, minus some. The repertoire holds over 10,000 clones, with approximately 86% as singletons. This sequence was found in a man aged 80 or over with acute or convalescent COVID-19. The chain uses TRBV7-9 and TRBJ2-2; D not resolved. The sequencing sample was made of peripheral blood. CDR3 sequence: CASSLNQAGELFF. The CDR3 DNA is TGTGCCAGCAGCTTAAACCAGGCCGGGGAGCTGTTTTTT. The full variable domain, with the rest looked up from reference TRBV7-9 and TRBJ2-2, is DTGVSQNPRHKITKRGQNVTFRCDPISEHNRLYWYRQTLGQGPEFLTYFQNEAQLEKSRLLSDRFSAERPKGSFSTLEIQRTEQGDSAMYLCASSLNQAGELFFGEGSRLTVL.